This T cell receptor beta chain was sequenced during a study of cytomegalovirus exposure and HLA in healthy donors. Germline CDR1 MRHNA, CDR2 SNTAGT. The length of the CDR3 is 13 residues. Trimming pared 0 bases from V and 3 bases from J, leaving 2 bases between. On this clone: Its target is not known.

Donors were nominally healthy when sampled, though unrecorded immune exposures were likely. The PCR had 60 Vbeta and 13 Jbeta primers. Profiled with immunoSEQ multiplex PCR; TCRdb holds only in-frame clones, not every one. The data show under 250,000 clones, around 80% seen once. Regarding the study as a whole: In vitro, three CMV-associated chains proved specific for CMV antigens. The study found most TCR sequences rare, yet found some public TCRs in many donors. The productive fraction for most TCR beta V segments was about 87% or about 30% in an earlier analysis.

This chain joins TRBV6-4 and TRBJ2-2; D is undetermined. The sequenced sample was PBMCs. This receptor was obtained from a man in his fifties in good health and CMV-seronegative. The CDR3 reads CASSDSDTGELFF. DNA of the CDR3: TGTGCCAGCAGTGACTCCGACACCGGGGAGCTGTTTTTT.